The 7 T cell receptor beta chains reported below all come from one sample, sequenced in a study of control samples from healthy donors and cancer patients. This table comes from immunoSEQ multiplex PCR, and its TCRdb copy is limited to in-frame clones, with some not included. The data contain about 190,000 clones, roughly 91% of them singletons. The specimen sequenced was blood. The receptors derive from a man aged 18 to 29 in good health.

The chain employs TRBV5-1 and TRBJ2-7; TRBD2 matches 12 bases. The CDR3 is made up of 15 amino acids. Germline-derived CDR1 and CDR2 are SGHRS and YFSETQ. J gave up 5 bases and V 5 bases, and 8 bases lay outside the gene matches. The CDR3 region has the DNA TGCGCCAGCAGTAACAGACTAGCGGGGGTCCACGAGCAGTACTTC. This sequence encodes CASSNRLAGVHEQYF.

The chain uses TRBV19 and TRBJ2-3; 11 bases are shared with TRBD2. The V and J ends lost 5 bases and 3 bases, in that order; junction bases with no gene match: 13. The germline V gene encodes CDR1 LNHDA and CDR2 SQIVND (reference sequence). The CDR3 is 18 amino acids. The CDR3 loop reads CASSPQFPGLAGTDTQYF. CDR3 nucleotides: TGTGCCAGTAGTCCACAATTCCCCGGACTAGCGGGTACAGATACGCAGTATTTT.

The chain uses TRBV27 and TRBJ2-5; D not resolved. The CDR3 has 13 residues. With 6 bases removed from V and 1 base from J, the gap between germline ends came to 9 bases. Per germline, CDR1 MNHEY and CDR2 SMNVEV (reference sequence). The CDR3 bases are TGTGCCAGCAGAAAGGATACCCAAGAGACCCAGTACTTC. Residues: CASRKDTQETQYF.

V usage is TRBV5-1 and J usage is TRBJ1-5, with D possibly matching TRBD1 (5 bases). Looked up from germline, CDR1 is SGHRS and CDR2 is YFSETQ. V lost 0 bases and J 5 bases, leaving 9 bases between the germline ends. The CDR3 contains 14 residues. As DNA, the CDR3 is TGCGCCAGCAGCTTGGCAGGGATGGATCAGCCCCAGCATTTT. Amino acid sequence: CASSLAGMDQPQHF.

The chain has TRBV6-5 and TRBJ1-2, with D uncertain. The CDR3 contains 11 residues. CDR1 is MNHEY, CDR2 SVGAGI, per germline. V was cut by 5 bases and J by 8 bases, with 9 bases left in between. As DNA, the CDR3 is TGTGCCAGCAGTCATGAGAGGGGCTACACCTTC. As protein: CASSHERGYTF.

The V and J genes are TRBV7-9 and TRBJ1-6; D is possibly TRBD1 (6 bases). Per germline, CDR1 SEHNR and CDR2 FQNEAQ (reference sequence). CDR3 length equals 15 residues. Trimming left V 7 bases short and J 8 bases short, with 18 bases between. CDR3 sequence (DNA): TGTGCCAGCACCAACAGGGCCCTTGGGGATTCACCCCTCCACTTT. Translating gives CASTNRALGDSPLHF.

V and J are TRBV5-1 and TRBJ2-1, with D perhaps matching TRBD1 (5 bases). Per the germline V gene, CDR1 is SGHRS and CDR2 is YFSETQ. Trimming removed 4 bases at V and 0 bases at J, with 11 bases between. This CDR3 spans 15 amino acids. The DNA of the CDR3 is TGCGCCAGCAGCGATCGACAGCCCTCCTACAATGAGCAGTTCTTC. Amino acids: CASSDRQPSYNEQFF.